A selection of T cell receptor beta chains follows, all from one sample in a study of blood T cell repertoires in COVID-19. Assay: immunoSEQ multiplex PCR; the TCRdb copy retains only in-frame clones and omits some. The sample holds about 170,000 clones, 85% seen once. Sequenced sample: peripheral blood. The receptors shown here come from a human donor with acute or convalescent COVID-19. The donor label of this sample is uncertain. Each CDR3 is given with its conserved first and last residue. D genes are given only for firm matches. A row's size may be missing; if present it is once, few, many or a size class.

j_call d_call clone_size v_call cdr3_nt cdr3_aa
TRBJ1-6 TRBD1 . TRBV9 TGTGCCAGCAGCGGGGGCCCGGGACAGCTGGGAGGACGTAATTCACCCCTCCACTTT CASSGGPGQLGGRNSPLHF
TRBJ2-1 TRBD2 . TRBV7-3 TGTGCCAGCAGCCTCCGGGGTAGCGGGGGTTACAATGAGCAGTTCTTC CASSLRGSGGYNEQFF
TRBJ2-7 TRBD1 . TRBV11-3 TGTGCCAGCAGCTTGGGCCGGGACAGCCGTTCGTACTTC CASSLGRDSRSYF
TRBJ2-3 TRBD2 . TRBV2 TGTGCCAGCAGTCGTACTAGCGGGGGGGCCCGGGGAGATACGCAGTATTTT CASSRTSGGARGDTQYF
TRBJ1-1 TRBD1 . TRBV10-1 TGCGCCAGCAGTGCGCCCGGGACAGGGATCACTGAAGCTTTCTTT CASSAPGTGITEAFF
TRBJ1-6 TRBD1 . TRBV6-6 TGTGCCAGCAGTGGGACAGGTTTTAATTCACCCCTCCACTTT CASSGTGFNSPLHF
TRBJ2-7 TRBD1 . TRBV27 TGTGCCAGCAGTTCGCCGGGACAGTTCTACGAGCAGTACTTC CASSSPGQFYEQYF
TRBJ1-3 TRBD1 . TRBV4-1 TGCGCCAGCAGCGAGACAGGGGGGGTGGGAAACACCATATATTTT CASSETGGVGNTIYF
TRBJ2-2 . . TRBV12-5 TGTGCTAGTGGTTCCGGGAGAAACACCGGGGAGCTGTTTTTT CASGSGRNTGELFF
TRBJ1-4 . once TRBV19 TGTGCCAGTAGTCCCCAGGGGATAGTACGTGAAAAACTGTTTTTT CASSPQGIVREKLFF
TRBJ2-5 . once TRBV28 TGTGCCAGCAGCCTGCCCACCAGGGGCCAAGAGACCCAGTACTTC CASSLPTRGQETQYF
TRBJ2-5 . . TRBV6-2/TRBV6-3 TGTGCCAGCAGTGGGGGTTGGGCGGGGAGAGAGACCCAGTACTTC CASSGGWAGRETQYF
TRBJ1-5 . . TRBV2 TGTGCCAGCAGTAAGGGAGCTCAGCCCCAGCATTTT CASSKGAQPQHF
TRBJ1-2 . . TRBV5-1 TGCGCCAGCAGCTCCACCCCTAGCGGGTACTATGGCTACACCTTC CASSSTPSGYYGYTF
TRBJ1-4 . . TRBV19 TGTGCCAGTAGTACACCAATCGCAGGGGTATCTAATGAAAAACTGTTTTTT CASSTPIAGVSNEKLFF
TRBJ2-5 . . TRBV3-1/TRBV3-2 TGTGCCAGCAGCCAATCGCCGGGTTTGGCCCAGTACTTC CASSQSPGLAQYF
TRBJ1-5 . . TRBV5-1 TGCGCCAGCAGCTTGGCTCCAGGGATTAATCAGCCCCAGCATTTT CASSLAPGINQPQHF
TRBJ2-7 TRBD1 . TRBV25-1 TGTGCCAGCAGTAAGGGACAGGGGGTCCACGAGCAGTACTTC CASSKGQGVHEQYF
TRBJ2-5 TRBD2 . TRBV6-5 TGTGCCAGCAGTTACTCGGAAAGACTAGCGGGACAGACCCAGTACTTC CASSYSERLAGQTQYF
TRBJ1-1 TRBD1 . TRBV19 TGTGCCAGTATAACACCGGGACAGGGGGACACTGAAGCTTTCTTT CASITPGQGDTEAFF
TRBJ1-1 . . TRBV11-3 TGTGCCAGCAGCTTAGAGGCTGATAGGGGAATCGGCACTGAAGCTTTCTTT CASSLEADRGIGTEAFF
TRBJ2-3 TRBD2 . TRBV7-2 TGTGCCAGCGGGTGGGGGGGGACCACAGATACGCAGTATTTT CASGWGGTTDTQYF
TRBJ1-5 . . TRBV25-1 TGTGCCAGCAGTGATGCAGGGAGCAATCAGCCCCAGCATTTT CASSDAGSNQPQHF
TRBJ2-7 TRBD1 . TRBV2 TGTGCCAGCAGTTTGCCAATGCGGACAGGGAGCTACGAGCAGTACTTC CASSLPMRTGSYEQYF
TRBJ2-1 TRBD1 . TRBV6-2/TRBV6-3 TGTGCCAGCAGTTACCGGACAGGGAGCAATGAGCAGTTCTTC CASSYRTGSNEQFF
TRBJ1-5 . . TRBV6-1 TGTGCCAGCAGTGTGGACACCTCCTCATCCCATAGCAATCAGCCCCAGCATTTT CASSVDTSSSHSNQPQHF
TRBJ2-7 . . TRBV5-1 TGCGCCAGCATGGAAGGACAGCAAGCACGACTGGTCGAGCAGTACTTC CASMEGQQARLVEQYF
TRBJ2-3 . . TRBV4-2 TGTGCCAGCAGCCAAGCCGGGGGTCCAGATACGCAGTATTTT CASSQAGGPDTQYF
TRBJ1-2 . . TRBV30 TGTGCCTGGAGTCCAAGCGGCCACATGGGACTCTATGGCTACACCTTC CAWSPSGHMGLYGYTF
TRBJ1-1 . . TRBV7-2 TGTGCCAGCAGCTTAGGCACAGTAAAAGCTGAAGCTTTCTTT CASSLGTVKAEAFF
TRBJ2-1 TRBD2 . TRBV11-3 TGTGCCAGCAGCTTAGATGGCGGGGGGGTGTACAATGAGCAGTTCTTC CASSLDGGGVYNEQFF
TRBJ2-1 TRBD2 . TRBV28 TGTGCCAGCAGTTTACGCGGGGGGGGTAGATACAATGAGCAGTTCTTC CASSLRGGGRYNEQFF
TRBJ1-1 . few TRBV28 TGTGCCACCGATTTCGGGGGGCGGACTGAAGCTTTCTTT CATDFGGRTEAFF
TRBJ1-1 . . TRBV28 TGTGCCAGCAACCCGACAGAGAACACTGAAGCTTTCTTT CASNPTENTEAFF
TRBJ2-7 TRBD2 few TRBV29-1 TGCAGCGTAAAGCGGGGAGTCACCTACGAGCAGTACTTC CSVKRGVTYEQYF
TRBJ2-5 . . TRBV29-1 TGCAGCGTTGGCGGCGGGGTCGAGACCCAGTACTTC CSVGGGVETQYF
TRBJ1-1 . . TRBV5-6 TGTGCCAGCAGCTTGGTAGGGGTAAATACTGAAGCTTTCTTT CASSLVGVNTEAFF
TRBJ2-1 . . TRBV24-1 TGTGCCACCAGTGACTGGGGCAGACGCCACAATGAGCAGTTCTTC CATSDWGRRHNEQFF
TRBJ1-3 . few TRBV28 TGTGCCAGCAGTTTAGGGGGGGATTCTGGAAACACCATATATTTT CASSLGGDSGNTIYF
TRBJ1-1 . . TRBV15 TGTGCCACCAGCAGACCATTGGGGGGAGTCAACACTGAAGCTTTCTTT CATSRPLGGVNTEAFF
TRBJ2-2 . . TRBV11-2 TGTGCCAGCAGCTTATCGAGGGCGAACACCGGGGAGCTGTTTTTT CASSLSRANTGELFF
TRBJ2-1 TRBD2 . TRBV15 TGTGCCACCAGCAGAGCGCGGGGGGAGAACAATGAGCAGTTCTTC CATSRARGENNEQFF
TRBJ2-2 TRBD2 . TRBV6-5 TGTGCCAGCAGTTACTCAGCGGGGGGAGCCACCGGGGAGCTGTTTTTT CASSYSAGGATGELFF
TRBJ1-2 . . TRBV28 TGTGCCAGCAGGGGTAGCCAGTTGGGCTACACCTTC CASRGSQLGYTF
TRBJ2-1 TRBD2 . TRBV13 TGTGCCAGCAGCTCGCGCGGGGGGCGAACCTACAATGAGCAGTTCTTC CASSSRGGRTYNEQFF
TRBJ1-1 . few TRBV11-2 TGTGCCAGCAGCCTAGGGATAAGGGGCACTGAAGCTTTCTTT CASSLGIRGTEAFF
TRBJ1-1 . . TRBV18 TGTGCCAGCTCATCATCCCCGCGGGGCAACACTGAAGCTTTCTTT CASSSSPRGNTEAFF
TRBJ1-4 . . TRBV7-9 TGTGCCAGCAGCTTGGAAACAGGGCCTAATGAAAAACTGTTTTTT CASSLETGPNEKLFF
TRBJ2-7 TRBD2 . TRBV18 TGTGCCAGCTCACCGGTAGCGGGGGGAGAACACGAGCAGTACTTC CASSPVAGGEHEQYF
TRBJ1-6 . . TRBV5-4 TGTGCCAGCATCGACAAGATTAAGTCACCCCTCCACTTT CASIDKIKSPLHF
TRBJ1-2 . . TRBV12-3/TRBV12-4 TGTGCCAGCAGTCCCTTGTTGAACTATGGCTACACCTTC CASSPLLNYGYTF
TRBJ2-5 TRBD1 . TRBV19 TGTGCCAGTAGGGTCCGGGGTTCAGGGGGCCCCCAAGAGACCCAGTACTTC CASRVRGSGGPQETQYF
TRBJ1-3 . . TRBV4-1 TGCGCCAGCAGCCAAGATGCAGGGGCTACTGGAAACACCATATATTTT CASSQDAGATGNTIYF
TRBJ2-1 . . TRBV7-3 TGTGCCAGCAGCTTAACAGCGCCCCCGGTATTCAATGAGCAGTTCTTC CASSLTAPPVFNEQFF
TRBJ1-5 TRBD1 few TRBV19 TGTGCCAGTAGTAACAGGGGGCGGTTTTTAACAGGTGGCAATCAGCCCCAGCATTTT CASSNRGRFLTGGNQPQHF
TRBJ1-4 TRBD1 . TRBV24-1 TGTGCCACCAGTGATTCCGGGACAGGAGTGCGGGAAAAACTGTTTTTT CATSDSGTGVREKLFF
TRBJ1-2 . . TRBV4-2 TGTGCCAGCAGCCAAGACCGACAGATTAACTATGGCTACACCTTC CASSQDRQINYGYTF
TRBJ1-2 . . TRBV3-1/TRBV3-2 TGTGCCAGCAGCCCTGTGAGCGGAGGCCATGGCTACACCTTC CASSPVSGGHGYTF
TRBJ2-7 . . TRBV27 TGTGCCAGCAGTTTACGCCTACAGGGCCAGGGCAGGCAGTACTTC CASSLRLQGQGRQYF